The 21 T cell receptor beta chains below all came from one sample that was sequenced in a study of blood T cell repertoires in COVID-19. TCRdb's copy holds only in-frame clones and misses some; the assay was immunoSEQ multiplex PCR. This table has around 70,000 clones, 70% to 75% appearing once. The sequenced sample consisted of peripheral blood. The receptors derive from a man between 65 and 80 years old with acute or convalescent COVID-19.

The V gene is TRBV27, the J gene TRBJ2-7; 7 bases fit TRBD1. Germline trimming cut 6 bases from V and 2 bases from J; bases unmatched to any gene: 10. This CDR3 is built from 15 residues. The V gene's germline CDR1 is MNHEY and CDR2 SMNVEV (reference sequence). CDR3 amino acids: CASSQIRQGAYEQYF. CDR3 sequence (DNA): TGTGCCAGCAGCCAGATCCGACAGGGTGCCTACGAGCAGTACTTC.

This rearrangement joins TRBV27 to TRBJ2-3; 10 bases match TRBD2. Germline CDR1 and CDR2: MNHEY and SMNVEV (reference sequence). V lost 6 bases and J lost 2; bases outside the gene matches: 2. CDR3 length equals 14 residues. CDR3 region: CASRLAGNTDTQYF. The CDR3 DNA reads TGTGCCAGCAGACTAGCGGGGAACACAGATACGCAGTATTTT.

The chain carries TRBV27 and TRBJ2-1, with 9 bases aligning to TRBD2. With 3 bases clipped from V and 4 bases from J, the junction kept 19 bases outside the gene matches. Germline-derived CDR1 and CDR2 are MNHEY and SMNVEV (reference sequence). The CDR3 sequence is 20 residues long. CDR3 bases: TGTGCCAGCAGTTTCGACAGCCCTTTGAGAGGGCTAGCGGGGTACAATGAGCAGTTCTTC. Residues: CASSFDSPLRGLAGYNEQFF.

The CDR3 DNA follows: TGCGCCAGCAGCTTGGACGGACAGAGCACAGATACGCAGTATTTT. This encodes CASSLDGQSTDTQYF. The V and J genes are TRBV5-1 and TRBJ2-3, with TRBD1 as a possible D gene (6 bases). This CDR3 is built from 15 residues. V shed 0 bases and J shed 0 bases, with 8 bases lying between them. Germline assignment: CDR1 SGHRS and CDR2 YFSETQ.

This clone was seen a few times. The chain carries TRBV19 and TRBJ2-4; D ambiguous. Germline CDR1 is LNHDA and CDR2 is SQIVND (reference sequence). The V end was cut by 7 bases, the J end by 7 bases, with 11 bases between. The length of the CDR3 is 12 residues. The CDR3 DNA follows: TGTGCCAGTACGGCAGGAATGAACATTCAGTACTTC. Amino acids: CASTAGMNIQYF.

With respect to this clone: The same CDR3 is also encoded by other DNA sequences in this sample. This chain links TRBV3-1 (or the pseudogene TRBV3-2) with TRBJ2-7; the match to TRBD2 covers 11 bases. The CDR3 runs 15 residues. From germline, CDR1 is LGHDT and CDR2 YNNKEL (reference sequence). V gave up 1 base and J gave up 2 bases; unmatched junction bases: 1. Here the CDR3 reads CASSQGLAGPYEQYF. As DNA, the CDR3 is TGTGCCAGCAGCCAAGGACTAGCGGGGCCCTACGAGCAGTACTTC.

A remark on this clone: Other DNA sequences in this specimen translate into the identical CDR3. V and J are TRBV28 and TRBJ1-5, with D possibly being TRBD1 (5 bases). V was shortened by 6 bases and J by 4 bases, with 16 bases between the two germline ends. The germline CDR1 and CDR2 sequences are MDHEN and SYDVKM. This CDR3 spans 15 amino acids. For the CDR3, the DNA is TGTGCCAGCAGCCTGGTTCAGGGTGGAAATCAGCCCCAGCATTTT. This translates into CASSLVQGGNQPQHF.

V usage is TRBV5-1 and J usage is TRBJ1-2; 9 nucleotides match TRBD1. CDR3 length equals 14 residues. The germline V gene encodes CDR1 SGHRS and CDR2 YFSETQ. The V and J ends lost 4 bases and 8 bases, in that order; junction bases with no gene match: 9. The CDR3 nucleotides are TGCGCCAGCAGCCTGGACAGGGGTCCGGCGGGCTACACCTTC. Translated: CASSLDRGPAGYTF.

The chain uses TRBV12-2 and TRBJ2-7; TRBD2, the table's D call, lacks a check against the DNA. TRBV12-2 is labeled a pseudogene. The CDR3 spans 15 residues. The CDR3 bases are TGTGCAAGTCCCCCTAGGTGGGAGGTCCCCTACGAGCAGTACTTC. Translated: CASPPRWEVPYEQYF.

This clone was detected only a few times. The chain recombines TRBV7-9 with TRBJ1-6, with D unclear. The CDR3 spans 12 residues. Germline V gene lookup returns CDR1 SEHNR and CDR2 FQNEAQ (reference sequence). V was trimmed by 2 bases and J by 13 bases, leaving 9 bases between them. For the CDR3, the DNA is TGTGCCAGCAGCTTACACGTAGCGCCCCTCCACTTT. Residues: CASSLHVAPLHF.

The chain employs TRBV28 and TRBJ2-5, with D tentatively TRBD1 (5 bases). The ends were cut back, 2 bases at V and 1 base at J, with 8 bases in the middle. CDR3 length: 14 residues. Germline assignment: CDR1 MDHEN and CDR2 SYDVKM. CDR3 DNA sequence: TGTGCCAGCAGTTTAAGCAGGGCCCAAGAGACCCAGTACTTC. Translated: CASSLSRAQETQYF. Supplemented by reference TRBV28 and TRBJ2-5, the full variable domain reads DVKVTQSSRYLVKRTGEKVFLECVQDMDHENMFWYRQDPGLGLRLIYFSYDVKMKEKGDIPEGYSVSREKKERFSLILESASTNQTSMYLCASSLSRAQETQYFGPGTRLLVL.

The CDR3 is CASSPDRQETQYF. CDR3 bases: TGTGCCAGCTCACCCGACAGGCAAGAGACCCAGTACTTC. This rearrangement joins TRBV18 to TRBJ2-5; tentative D call: TRBD1 (6 bases). The CDR3 length is 13 residues. V was pared by 3 bases and J by 2 bases, with 7 bases between. The germline V gene has CDR1 KGHSH and CDR2 LQKENI. The full variable domain, rest sourced from reference TRBV18 and TRBJ2-5, is NAGVMQNPRHLVRRRGQEARLRCSPMKGHSHVYWYRQLPEEGLKFMVYLQKENIIDESGMPKERFSAEFPKEGPSILRIQQVVRGDSAAYFCASSPDRQETQYFGPGTRLLVL.

This CDR3 reads CASSETGISSGNTIYF. The DNA of the CDR3 is TGTGCCAGCAGCGAAACAGGGATTAGCTCTGGAAACACCATATATTTT. V and J are TRBV9 and TRBJ1-3, with TRBD1 as a possible D gene (6 bases). The V and J ends lost 3 bases and 0 bases respectively, with 13 bases between them. The CDR3 spans 16 residues. Germline CDR1 SGDLS, CDR2 YYNGEE. Looking up the rest from reference TRBV9 and TRBJ1-3 gives the full variable domain: DSGVTQTPKHLITATGQRVTLRCSPRSGDLSVYWYQQSLDQGLQFLIQYYNGEERAKGNILERFSAQQFPDLHSELNLSSLELGDSALYFCASSETGISSGNTIYFGEGSWLTVV.

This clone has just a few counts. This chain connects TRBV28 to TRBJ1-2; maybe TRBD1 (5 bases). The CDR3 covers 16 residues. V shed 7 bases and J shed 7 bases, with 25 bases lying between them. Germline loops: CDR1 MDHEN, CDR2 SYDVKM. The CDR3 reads CASKISSSWGVGGYTF. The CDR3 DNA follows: TGTGCCAGCAAAATCTCATCCTCGTGGGGGGTTGGTGGCTACACCTTC.

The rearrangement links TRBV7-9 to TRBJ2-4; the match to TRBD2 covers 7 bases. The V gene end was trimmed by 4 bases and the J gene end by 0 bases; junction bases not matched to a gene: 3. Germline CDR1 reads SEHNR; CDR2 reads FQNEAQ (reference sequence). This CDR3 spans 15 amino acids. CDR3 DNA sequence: TGTGCCAGCAGCTCCCTAGCGGAAGCCAAAAACATTCAGTACTTC. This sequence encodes CASSSLAEAKNIQYF.

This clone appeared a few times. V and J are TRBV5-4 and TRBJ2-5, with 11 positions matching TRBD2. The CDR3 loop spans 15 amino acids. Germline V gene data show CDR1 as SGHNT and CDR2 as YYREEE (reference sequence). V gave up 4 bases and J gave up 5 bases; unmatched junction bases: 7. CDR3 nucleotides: TGTGCCAGCAGCCTCAGACTAGCGGGAATGGAGACCCAGTACTTC. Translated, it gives CASSLRLAGMETQYF.

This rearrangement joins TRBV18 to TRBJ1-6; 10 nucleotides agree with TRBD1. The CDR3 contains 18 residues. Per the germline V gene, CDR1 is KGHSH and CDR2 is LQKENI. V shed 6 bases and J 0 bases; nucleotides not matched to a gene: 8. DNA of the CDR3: TGTGCCAGCTCTGGGGACAGGGGACCGAGCTCCTATAATTCACCCCTCCACTTT. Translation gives CASSGDRGPSSYNSPLHF. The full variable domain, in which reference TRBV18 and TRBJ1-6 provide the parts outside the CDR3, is NAGVMQNPRHLVRRRGQEARLRCSPMKGHSHVYWYRQLPEEGLKFMVYLQKENIIDESGMPKERFSAEFPKEGPSILRIQQVVRGDSAAYFCASSGDRGPSSYNSPLHFGNGTRLTVT.

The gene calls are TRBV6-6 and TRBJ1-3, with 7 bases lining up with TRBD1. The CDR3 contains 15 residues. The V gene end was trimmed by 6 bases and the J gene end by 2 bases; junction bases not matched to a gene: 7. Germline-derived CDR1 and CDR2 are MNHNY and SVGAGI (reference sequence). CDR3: CASRDTGATGNTIYF. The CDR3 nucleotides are TGTGCCAGCAGAGATACAGGGGCTACTGGAAACACCATATATTTT.

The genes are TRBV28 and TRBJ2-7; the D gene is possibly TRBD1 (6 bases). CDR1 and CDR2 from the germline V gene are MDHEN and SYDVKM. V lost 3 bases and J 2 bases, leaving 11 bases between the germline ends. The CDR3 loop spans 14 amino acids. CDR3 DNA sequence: TGTGCCAGCAGTTTGGAACAGGGCACCTACGAGCAGTACTTC. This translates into CASSLEQGTYEQYF. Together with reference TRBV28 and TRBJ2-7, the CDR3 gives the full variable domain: DVKVTQSSRYLVKRTGEKVFLECVQDMDHENMFWYRQDPGLGLRLIYFSYDVKMKEKGDIPEGYSVSREKKERFSLILESASTNQTSMYLCASSLEQGTYEQYFGPGTRLTVT.

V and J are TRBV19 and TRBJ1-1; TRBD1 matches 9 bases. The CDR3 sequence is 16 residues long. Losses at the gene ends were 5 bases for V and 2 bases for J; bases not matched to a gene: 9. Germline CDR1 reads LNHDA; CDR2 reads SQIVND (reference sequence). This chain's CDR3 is CASSLTGTGLNTEAFF. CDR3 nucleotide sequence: TGTGCCAGTAGTTTGACCGGGACAGGGCTAAACACTGAAGCTTTCTTT.

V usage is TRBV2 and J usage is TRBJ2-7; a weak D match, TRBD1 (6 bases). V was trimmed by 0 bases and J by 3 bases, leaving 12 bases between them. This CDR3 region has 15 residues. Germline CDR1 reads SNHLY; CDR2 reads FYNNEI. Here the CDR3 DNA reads TGTGCCAGCAGTGAAGCACCCAGGGACAACTACGAGCAGTACTTC. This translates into CASSEAPRDNYEQYF.